A single sample gave rise to the 24 T cell receptor beta chains below, sequenced in a study of PD-L1 blockade in urothelial cancer. Using immunoSEQ multiplex PCR, the repertoire was profiled, and TCRdb retains in-frame clones only, with some absent. The table has 35,000 to 55,000 clones, 88% seen once. The sequencing here drew on PBMCs, taken around atezolizumab (anti-PD-L1) treatment. Receptor source: a woman in her sixties or seventies with urothelial cancer.

The chain is built from TRBV5-1 and TRBJ2-7; 9 positions match TRBD1. Germline loops: CDR1 SGHRS, CDR2 YFSETQ. V lost 1 base and J lost 3; bases outside the gene matches: 11. This CDR3 region has 17 residues. CDR3 protein: CASSLSVLWDRDYEQYF. The CDR3 coding sequence is TGCGCCAGCAGCTTGTCGGTGCTTTGGGACAGGGACTACGAGCAGTACTTC.

This chain joins TRBV4-3 and TRBJ2-5, with 7 bases aligning to TRBD2. V gave up 0 bases and J gave up 4 bases; unmatched junction bases: 11. CDR3 length: 17 amino acids. CDR1 and CDR2 (germline): LGHNA, YSLEER. CDR3 residues: CASSQDWGGSQGETQYF. CDR3 coding DNA: TGCGCCAGCAGCCAAGACTGGGGAGGGTCCCAGGGAGAGACCCAGTACTTC.

The chain is built from TRBV5-1 and TRBJ2-7; D is possibly TRBD1 (6 bases). The CDR3 has 17 amino acids. The germline gives CDR1 SGHRS, CDR2 YFSETQ. Trimming removed 0 bases at V and 1 base at J, with 17 bases between. Here the CDR3 reads CASSLARVAGASYEQYF. The DNA for the CDR3 is TGCGCCAGCAGCTTGGCTCGCGTGGCAGGGGCATCCTACGAGCAGTACTTC.

The chain links TRBV9 to TRBJ2-2, with D hard to call. Trimming cost V 2 bases and J 4 bases, with 6 bases left between them. Germline V CDR1 and CDR2: SGDLS, YYNGEE. CDR3 length equals 13 residues. The CDR3 DNA follows: TGTGCCAGCAGCGTTCGCGGCACCGGGGAGCTGTTTTTT. It encodes CASSVRGTGELFF.

The chain joins TRBV4-3 to TRBJ2-4; 8 bases agree with TRBD2. This CDR3 has 20 residues. J lost 1 base, V lost 2 bases, and 16 bases had no gene match. Germline V gene lookup returns CDR1 LGHNA and CDR2 YSLEER. This chain's CDR3 is CASSQLTSSGGGSAKNIQYF. The CDR3 DNA follows: TGCGCCAGCAGCCAATTAACCTCTTCAGGCGGGGGGTCGGCCAAAAACATTCAGTACTTC.

The chain recombines TRBV4-3 with TRBJ2-2; D possibly corresponds to TRBD2 (6 bases). This CDR3 is 15 amino acids long. V shed 3 bases and J shed 3 bases, with 11 bases lying between them. Germline V gene data show CDR1 as LGHNA and CDR2 as YSLEER. The CDR3 DNA reads TGCGCCAGCAGCCAGGGGGGACTCCACACCGGGGAGCTGTTTTTT. Its protein product is CASSQGGLHTGELFF.

In its sample, this clone was seen a few times. The chain recombines TRBV6-5 with TRBJ2-5; D may be TRBD2 (5 bases). The V gene lost 3 bases and the J gene lost 5 bases, with 10 bases spanning the gap. The CDR3 is 13 amino acids. CDR1 and CDR2 (germline): MNHEY, SVGAGI. CDR3 sequence reads: CASSYSALETQYF. The CDR3 nucleotides are TGTGCCAGCAGTTATAGCGCGTTGGAGACCCAGTACTTC.

This chain links TRBV10-3 with TRBJ2-7, with 12 positions matching TRBD2. Germline trimming cut 6 bases from V and 2 bases from J; bases unmatched to any gene: 11. CDR1 is ENHRY, CDR2 SYGVKD, per germline. The CDR3 is made up of 17 amino acids. DNA of the CDR3: TGTGCCATCAGCGGGACTAGCGGGTTCCGTGGCGCCTACGAGCAGTACTTC. Translated: CAISGTSGFRGAYEQYF.

CDR3 sequence: CAIMPLLAGKNTGELFF. The CDR3 DNA sequence: TGTGCCATCATGCCCCTGTTGGCAGGGAAAAACACCGGGGAGCTGTTTTTT. The genes are TRBV10-3 and TRBJ2-2, with D possibly matching TRBD1 (5 bases). The V end lost 7 bases, the J end lost 2 bases, and 20 bases lay between the germline ends. CDR1 is ENHRY, CDR2 SYGVKD, per germline. The CDR3 covers 17 residues.

The rearrangement links TRBV7-2 to TRBJ2-5; TRBD2 agrees at 11 bases. From germline, CDR1 is SGHTA and CDR2 FQGNSA. The CDR3 contains 14 residues. Germline trimming cut 5 bases from V and 5 bases from J; bases unmatched to any gene: 4. The CDR3 nucleotides are TGTGCCAGCAGCCCCAGGACTAGCGGGGAGACCCAGTACTTC. It specifies CASSPRTSGETQYF.

V usage is TRBV5-4 and J usage is TRBJ2-1, with 11 bases matching TRBD1. The J segment lost 7 bases and the V segment lost 4 bases, leaving 4 bases of the junction unmatched. CDR1 is SGHNT, CDR2 YYREEE, per germline (reference sequence). The CDR3 runs to 14 residues. CDR3 DNA: TGTGCCAGCAGCGGAGGGACAGGGGGTAATGAGCAGTTCTTC. Translating gives CASSGGTGGNEQFF.

This chain joins TRBV6-1 and TRBJ2-4; no clear D. CDR3 size: 16 residues. Trimming removed 2 bases from V and 1 base from J, with 12 bases in between. CDR1 is MNHNS and CDR2 is SASEGT in the germline V gene. For the CDR3, the DNA is TGTGCCAGCAGTGAACTCAGGATTTCGGCCAAAAACATTCAGTACTTC. This gives the protein CASSELRISAKNIQYF.

This clone was recorded once. This chain joins TRBV7-9 and TRBJ2-5; 8 nucleotides align to TRBD2. Per germline, CDR1 SEHNR and CDR2 FQNEAQ (reference sequence). With 6 bases clipped from V and 2 bases from J, the junction kept 17 bases outside the gene matches. The CDR3 covers 18 residues. DNA of the CDR3: TGTGCCAGCAGTTATACAATATGGGCTAGCGGGTTACAAGAGACCCAGTACTTC. Its protein product is CASSYTIWASGLQETQYF.

J is TRBJ2-3 and V is TRBV7-8; 7 nucleotides align to TRBD1. The V segment lost 5 bases and the J segment 0 bases; nucleotides outside the gene matches: 8. The CDR3 loop spans 16 amino acids. Per germline, CDR1 SGHVS and CDR2 FQNEAQ. CDR3 sequence reads: CASSPYKGASTDTQYF. CDR3 DNA: TGTGCCAGCAGCCCATACAAGGGGGCTAGCACAGATACGCAGTATTTT.

The CDR3 sequence: CASSSTGGGGEAFF. CDR3 nucleotide sequence: TGTGCCAGCAGCTCGACAGGGGGAGGAGGAGAAGCTTTCTTT. The chain has TRBV6-6 and TRBJ1-1, with 9 nucleotides matching TRBD1. Looked up from germline, CDR1 is MNHNY and CDR2 is SVGAGI (reference sequence). V trimming: 6 bases; J trimming: 8 bases; junction bases outside the gene matches: 10. The length of the CDR3 is 14 residues.

The chain joins TRBV7-8 to TRBJ1-4, with D perhaps TRBD1 (5 bases). The CDR3 is 14 residues long. V was pared by 5 bases and J by 7 bases, with 14 bases between. The germline V gene encodes CDR1 SGHVS and CDR2 FQNEAQ. In nucleotides, the CDR3 is TGTGCCAGCAGCCGGGACTTCGGGGCTGAAAAACTGTTTTTT. It specifies CASSRDFGAEKLFF. The variable domain in full, with the rest retrieved from reference TRBV7-8 and TRBJ1-4, is GAGVSQSPRYKVAKRGQDVALRCDPISGHVSLFWYQQALGQGPEFLTYFQNEAQLDKSGLPSDRFFAERPEGSVSTLKIQRTQQEDSAVYLCASSRDFGAEKLFFGSGTQLSVL.

The chain links TRBV28 to TRBJ1-1; D ambiguous. Germline-derived CDR1 and CDR2 are MDHEN and SYDVKM. V lost 7 bases to trimming and J lost 3 bases, with 12 bases between them. The CDR3 length is 13 residues. The CDR3: CASNLSGHTEAFF. The DNA of the CDR3 is TGTGCCAGCAATCTATCGGGTCACACTGAAGCTTTCTTT.

The genes are TRBV9 and TRBJ2-5, with D possibly being TRBD1 (5 bases). V lost 0 bases to trimming and J lost 2 bases, with 20 bases between them. The CDR3 contains 18 residues. CDR1 is SGDLS and CDR2 is YYNGEE in the germline V gene. The CDR3 coding sequence is TGTGCCAGCAGCGTAGCCCCCTCCAGACAGACCTTTCAAGAGACCCAGTACTTC. Protein: CASSVAPSRQTFQETQYF.

The chain recombines TRBV5-1 with TRBJ1-1; 7 bases map to TRBD1. Germline CDR1 is SGHRS and CDR2 is YFSETQ. This CDR3 contains 14 residues. V trimming: 5 bases; J trimming: 5 bases; junction bases outside the gene matches: 9. DNA of the CDR3: TGCGCCAGCAGATTAACAGGGGAGAGGACTGAAGCTTTCTTT. Translation gives CASRLTGERTEAFF.

This chain connects TRBV4-3 to TRBJ1-2, with a weak D call TRBD1 (5 bases). Germline-derived CDR1 and CDR2 are LGHNA and YSLEER. The CDR3 extends over 13 amino acids. V was shortened by 0 bases and J by 7 bases, with 9 bases between the two germline ends. CDR3 sequence: CASSQDYGGGYTF. The CDR3 nucleotides read TGCGCCAGCAGCCAAGATTACGGGGGTGGCTACACCTTC.

V and J are TRBV19 and TRBJ2-6; the D gene is possibly TRBD2 (5 bases). The V gene's germline CDR1 is LNHDA and CDR2 SQIVND (reference sequence). CDR3 length: 16 residues. V was clipped by 1 base and J by 0 bases, with 7 bases between them. CDR3 amino acids: CASSIGRGSGANVLTF. The CDR3 coding sequence is TGTGCCAGTAGTATAGGCCGGGGCTCTGGGGCCAACGTCCTGACTTTC.

This sequence joins TRBV4-1 and TRBJ2-3, with TRBD2 identical over 9 bases. Germline CDR1 reads MGHRA; CDR2 reads YSYEKL. CDR3 length: 17 amino acids. The V segment lost 4 bases and the J segment 3 bases; nucleotides outside the gene matches: 11. The CDR3 DNA sequence: TGCGCCAGCAGCCTAGGAGCGGGGGGTATTCGAACAGATACGCAGTATTTT. As protein: CASSLGAGGIRTDTQYF.

The rearrangement uses TRBV10-1 and TRBJ2-2; 14 bases agree with TRBD2. CDR3 length: 20 residues. The germline CDR1 and CDR2 sequences are WNHNN and SYGVQD (reference sequence). Losses at the gene ends were 7 bases for V and 8 bases for J; bases not matched to a gene: 21. CDR3: CASKPPRTSGGPAIGGELFF. The CDR3 DNA reads as TGCGCCAGCAAACCCCCTCGGACTAGCGGGGGGCCCGCAATAGGGGGGGAGCTGTTTTTT.

The gene calls are TRBV2 and TRBJ1-5, with no clear D. V dropped 6 bases and J dropped 0 bases, with 9 bases sitting between them. This CDR3 comprises 14 residues. Germline V gene data show CDR1 as SNHLY and CDR2 as FYNNEI. CDR3 bases: TGTGCCAGCAGACAGCATTCTAGCAATCAGCCCCAGCATTTT. Translated, it gives CASRQHSSNQPQHF.